Sequencing of this T cell receptor beta chain was carried out in a study of cytomegalovirus exposure and HLA in healthy donors. Trimming took 10 bases from V and 0 from J, leaving 22 bases between them. This CDR3 has 17 amino acids. PCR primers comprised 60 Vbeta and 13 Jbeta primers. The authors' processing: The count from a later analysis was about 80 million unique TCR beta chains, approximately 9.9 million of them shared. The method was immunoSEQ multiplex PCR; TCRdb's version includes in-frame clones alone and lacks a portion of them. The V and J calls and clone size were taken over from that table, and D and trimming were inferred from the DNA. The table lists around 130,000 clones, 81% of them singletons. The study, taken as a whole, reports: Associated with cytomegalovirus, according to the listing, were approximately 160 TCR beta chains.

Concerning this clone: The antigen is not known.

The sequence was obtained from a man between 18 and 35 years old in good health and CMV-seronegative. The chain employs TRBV5-3 and TRBJ1-4; unclear D gene. TRBV5-3 is assigned to the ORF class and has an uncertain function. The sequencing input was PBMCs. The DNA of the CDR3 is TGTGCCTCGCGGACTCACCGGAGGTTCTCAACTAATGAAAAACTGTTTTTT. Its translation: CASRTHRRFSTNEKLFF.